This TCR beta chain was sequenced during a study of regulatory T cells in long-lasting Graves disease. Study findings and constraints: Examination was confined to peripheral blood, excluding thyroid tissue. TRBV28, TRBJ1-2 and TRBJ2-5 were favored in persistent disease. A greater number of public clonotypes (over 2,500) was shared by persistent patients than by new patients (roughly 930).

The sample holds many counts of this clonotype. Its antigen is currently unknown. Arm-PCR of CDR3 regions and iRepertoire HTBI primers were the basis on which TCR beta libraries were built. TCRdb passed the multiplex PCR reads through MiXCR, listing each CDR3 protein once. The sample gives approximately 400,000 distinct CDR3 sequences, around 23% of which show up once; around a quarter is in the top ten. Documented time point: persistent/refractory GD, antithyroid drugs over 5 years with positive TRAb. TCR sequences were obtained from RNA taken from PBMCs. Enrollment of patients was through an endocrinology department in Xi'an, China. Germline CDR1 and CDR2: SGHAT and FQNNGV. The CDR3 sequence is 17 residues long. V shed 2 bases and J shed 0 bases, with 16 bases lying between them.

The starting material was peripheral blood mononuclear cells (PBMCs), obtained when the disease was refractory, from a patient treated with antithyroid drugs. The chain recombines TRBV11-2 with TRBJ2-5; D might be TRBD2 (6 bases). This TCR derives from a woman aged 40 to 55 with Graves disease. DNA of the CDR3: TGTGCCAGCAGCTTAAAGGTCGGGGCTAGCGACCAAGAGACCCAGTACTTC. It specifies CASSLKVGASDQETQYF.